A single sample gave rise to the 24 T cell receptor beta chains below, sequenced in a study of blood T cells in healthy people across ages. The use of a sample-barcoded 5' primer and a J-beta primer mix characterized a second PCR of about 7 to 12 cycles. Using its own MiXCR run on the 5' RACE reads, TCRdb lists one record per CDR3 protein. The profile covers about 1.5 million distinct CDR3 sequences, with roughly 43% appearing a single time and about 3.8% taken by the ten largest. The source material was blood. Every receptor here comes from a young woman in good health.

This clonotype is a singleton in its sample. V gene TRBV19 combines with J gene TRBJ2-5; a possible D gene is TRBD2 (5 bases). The V end was cut by 3 bases, the J end by 11 bases, with 19 bases between. Germline values: CDR1 LNHDA, CDR2 SQIVND (reference sequence). This CDR3 comprises 14 residues. The CDR3 DNA sequence: TGTGCCAGTAGTATGGAGCGGAACAACAATGAGCAGTACTTC. Amino acids: CASSMERNNNEQYF.

This clonotype was recorded a few times. The V gene is TRBV7-9, the J gene TRBJ1-2, with D perhaps TRBD1 (6 bases). Germline-derived CDR1 and CDR2 are SEHNR and FQNEAQ (reference sequence). The CDR3 spans 14 residues. V lost 5 bases to trimming and J lost 4 bases, with 14 bases between them. CDR3 loop: CASSDTGTPYGYTF. The CDR3 DNA sequence: TGTGCCAGCAGCGACACAGGGACCCCCTATGGCTACACCTTC.

The chain has TRBV28 and TRBJ1-2; weak D call: TRBD1 (6 bases). Germline CDR1 reads MDHEN; CDR2 reads SYDVKM. The CDR3 totals 13 residues. The V end lost 1 base, the J end lost 7 bases, and 10 bases lay between the germline ends. The CDR3 DNA sequence: TGTGCCAGCAGTTTATCAGGGGAATCTGGCTACACCTTC. Encoded protein: CASSLSGESGYTF.

The J gene is TRBJ1-1, the V gene TRBV7-2; tentatively, D is TRBD1 (5 bases). Germline lookup yields CDR1 SGHTA and CDR2 FQGNSA. The CDR3 contains 16 residues. The V end lost 2 bases, the J end lost 0 bases, and 13 bases lay between the germline ends. CDR3 region: CASSLRPGTMNTEAFF. The CDR3 region has the DNA TGTGCCAGCAGCTTACGCCCGGGGACGATGAACACTGAAGCTTTCTTT.

Here the CDR3 reads CASSQDAGQDGTEAFF. The CDR3 nucleotides read TGCGCCAGCAGCCAAGACGCGGGACAGGATGGGACTGAAGCTTTCTTT. The rearrangement links TRBV4-3 to TRBJ1-1, with TRBD1 matching over 8 bases. Germline CDR1 reads LGHNA; CDR2 reads YSLEER. The CDR3 consists of 16 residues. The V gene end was trimmed by 0 bases and the J gene end by 5 bases; junction bases not matched to a gene: 8.

This rearrangement joins TRBV7-2 to TRBJ1-5; TRBD1 matches at 8 bases. Germline V gene lookup returns CDR1 SGHTA and CDR2 FQGNSA. The CDR3 has 16 amino acids. Germline trimming cut 5 bases from V and 2 bases from J; bases unmatched to any gene: 8. The CDR3 DNA is TGTGCCAGCAGCCCACAAGGACAGGGACGCAATCAGCCCCAGCATTTT. Amino acids: CASSPQGQGRNQPQHF.

This clonotype was recorded only once. V gene TRBV4-3 combines with J gene TRBJ1-5; no clear D gene. Trimming left V 0 bases short and J 0 bases short, with 12 bases between. Per the germline V gene, CDR1 is LGHNA and CDR2 is YSLEER. This CDR3 has 17 residues. The CDR3 loop reads CASSQEHTLYSNQPQHF. For the CDR3, the DNA is TGCGCCAGCAGCCAAGAACACACCCTCTATAGCAATCAGCCCCAGCATTTT.

As for this clonotype: A read error may account for a junction end that differs from germline. The chain recombines TRBV4-1 with TRBJ2-2, with D perhaps assigned TRBD1 or TRBD2 (5 bases each). The CDR3 covers 14 residues. Germline CDR1 is MGHRA and CDR2 is YSYEKL. The CDR3 nucleotides read TGCACCAGCAGCCAAGAATGGGGGTTCGGGGAGCTGTTTTTT. Translated, it gives CTSSQEWGFGELFF.

The chain is built from TRBV9 and TRBJ2-4; D may correspond to TRBD1 or TRBD2 (6 bases each). This CDR3 is 14 amino acids long. The V end lost 3 bases, the J end lost 8 bases, and 15 bases lay between the germline ends. From germline, CDR1 is SGDLS and CDR2 YYNGEE. This CDR3 reads CASSAVGGPDIQYF. DNA for the CDR3: TGTGCCAGCAGCGCCGTTGGGGGGCCGGACATTCAGTACTTC. Complete variable domain (other parts from reference TRBV9 and TRBJ2-4): DSGVTQTPKHLITATGQRVTLRCSPRSGDLSVYWYQQSLDQGLQFLIQYYNGEERAKGNILERFSAQQFPDLHSELNLSSLELGDSALYFCASSAVGGPDIQYFGAGTRLSVL.

The rearrangement uses TRBV10-3 and TRBJ1-2; no reliable D call. Germline lookup yields CDR1 ENHRY and CDR2 SYGVKD. The V end was cut by 8 bases, the J end by 3 bases, with 19 bases between. The CDR3 has 15 amino acids. The CDR3 reads CAIASVGLDDYGYTF. CDR3 nucleotides: TGTGCCATCGCAAGTGTGGGGTTGGACGACTATGGCTACACCTTC.

The CDR3 bases are TGTGCCAGCAAGACGGGAAACTCCTACGAGCAGTACTTC. Protein: CASKTGNSYEQYF. The chain couples TRBV13 to TRBJ2-7; tentatively, D is TRBD2 (5 bases). CDR1 and CDR2 from the germline V gene are PRHDT and FYEKMQ (reference sequence). The CDR3 runs to 13 residues. Trimming removed 7 bases at V and 0 bases at J, with 10 bases between.

This clonotype came up a few times. This rearrangement joins TRBV9 to TRBJ2-1; maybe TRBD2 (6 bases). Deletions cut 4 bases from V and 7 bases from J, with 15 bases between. Per germline, CDR1 SGDLS and CDR2 YYNGEE. The CDR3 totals 14 residues. The CDR3 reads CASSSRDFPNEQFF. The DNA of the CDR3 is TGTGCCAGCAGCTCCCGGGACTTCCCAAATGAGCAGTTCTTC.

The rearrangement links TRBV6-2 or TRBV6-3 to TRBJ1-5; D may be TRBD1 (5 bases). This CDR3 comprises 15 residues. Germline loops: CDR1 MNHEY, CDR2 SVGEGT. V was clipped by 7 bases and J by 0 bases, with 13 bases between them. CDR3 bases: TGTGCCAGCACTCCGGGACTGATTAGCAATCAGCCCCAGCATTTT. It is translated as CASTPGLISNQPQHF.

J is TRBJ2-7 and V is TRBV20-1; no definite D call. The V end was cut by 1 base, the J end by 4 bases, with 14 bases between. Germline V gives CDR1 DFQATT, CDR2 SNEGSKA (reference sequence). The CDR3 totals 14 residues. The CDR3 sequence: CSARGTVDQYEQYF. The CDR3 nucleotides read TGCAGTGCTAGAGGAACCGTGGACCAATACGAGCAGTACTTC.

V is TRBV7-2 and J is TRBJ2-1; no clear D. CDR3 length: 13 residues. The germline V gene encodes CDR1 SGHTA and CDR2 FQGNSA. With 5 bases removed from V and 9 bases from J, the gap between germline ends came to 14 bases. The CDR3 coding sequence is TGTGCCAGCAGCGTCGACTCGAACACTGAGCAGTTCTTC. It encodes CASSVDSNTEQFF.

This clonotype was recorded at least ten times. V usage is TRBV20-1 and J usage is TRBJ2-1; 8 positions match TRBD2. The CDR3 runs to 16 residues. Germline CDR1 DFQATT, CDR2 SNEGSKA (reference sequence). Germline trimming cut 1 base from V and 2 bases from J; bases unmatched to any gene: 7. As DNA, the CDR3 is TGCAGTGCTAGAGTTACAAGCGGGGGCCCCTACAATGAGCAGTTCTTC. Translated: CSARVTSGGPYNEQFF.

This clonotype showed up just a few times. The chain joins TRBV13 to TRBJ1-6, with D possibly being TRBD1 (5 bases). This CDR3 is 15 amino acids long. Germline V CDR1 and CDR2: PRHDT, FYEKMQ (reference sequence). The ends were cut back, 3 bases at V and 7 bases at J, with 13 bases in the middle. The DNA for the CDR3 is TGTGCCAGCAGCTTGGGGGGAGGTGAGAATTCACCCCTCCACTTT. Residues: CASSLGGGENSPLHF.

This sequence joins TRBV28 and TRBJ2-6; D remains ambiguous. Germline-derived CDR1 and CDR2 are MDHEN and SYDVKM. V shed 6 bases and J shed 1 base, with 7 bases lying between them. The CDR3 runs 14 residues. The DNA of the CDR3 is TGTGCCAGCAGAGCCCAGTCTGGGGCCAACGTCCTGACTTTC. Translation: CASRAQSGANVLTF.

This clonotype came up once. The germline gene is not matched at one end of the junction; a read error may be the cause. The V and J genes are TRBV20-1 and TRBJ1-2, with 12 bases that match TRBD1. The length of the CDR3 is 15 residues. The germline gives CDR1 DFQATT, CDR2 SNEGSKA (reference sequence). CDR3 in DNA: TGCAGCGCTAGGGGACAGGGGGCCCGGTGGGATGGCTACACCTTC. Encoded protein: CSARGQGARWDGYTF.

This clonotype was picked up one time. The rearrangement uses TRBV7-2 and TRBJ2-5, with a weak D call TRBD2 (6 bases). This CDR3 is built from 14 residues. Trimming removed 4 bases from V and 11 bases from J, with 20 bases in between. Germline CDR1 and CDR2: SGHTA and FQGNSA. The CDR3 reads CASSSPPGTSEQYF. The CDR3 nucleotides read TGTGCCAGCAGCTCGCCCCCCGGGACTTCTGAGCAGTACTTC.

The V and J genes are TRBV6-2 or TRBV6-3 and TRBJ1-2; D may be TRBD1 (5 bases). The CDR3 has 15 amino acids. V dropped 3 bases and J dropped 1 base, with 12 bases sitting between them. CDR1 MNHEY and CDR2 SVGEGT come from the germline V gene. Here the CDR3 reads CASSYGAALNYGYTF. The CDR3 DNA is TGTGCCAGCAGTTATGGGGCAGCACTTAACTATGGCTACACCTTC.

Here the CDR3 DNA reads TGTGCCAGCAGACCGGGGACCTCCCCCTCTGGCTACACCTTC. Translated: CASRPGTSPSGYTF. The V gene is TRBV6-5, the J gene TRBJ1-2; possibly TRBD1 for D (5 bases). Germline V gene sequence: CDR1 MNHEY, CDR2 SVGAGI. V dropped 6 bases and J dropped 7 bases, with 18 bases sitting between them. The CDR3 is 14 amino acids.

This clonotype was seen only a few times. V gene TRBV20-1 combines with J gene TRBJ1-4, with 8 nucleotides matching TRBD1. After removal of 2 bases from V and 2 bases from J, the junction contained 7 bases not matched to a gene. The CDR3 extends over 16 amino acids. Per germline, CDR1 DFQATT and CDR2 SNEGSKA (reference sequence). The CDR3 region has the DNA TGCAGTGCTAGACGCCCGACAGGGGCTACTAATGAAAAACTGTTTTTT. Its protein product is CSARRPTGATNEKLFF.

This clonotype came up a few times. The chain uses TRBV12-3 or TRBV12-4 and TRBJ2-4; D ambiguous. The CDR3 contains 15 residues. The ends were cut back, 6 bases at V and 1 base at J, with 13 bases in the middle. This CDR3 is CASRNTGEAKNIQYF. CDR3 coding DNA: TGTGCCAGCAGGAACACGGGTGAGGCCAAAAACATTCAGTACTTC.